The present TCR beta chain was sequenced within a study of T-cell memory formation after mild COVID-19 listed by TCRdb under 2021. Notes on the research overall: TCR sequence clusters from the two donors were largely donor specific. In two donors, T-cell clones that expanded and contracted after mild COVID-19 were tracked by sequencing TCRalpha and TCRbeta repertoires over time. Two young, previously healthy adult volunteers made up the cohort, one male and one female. The paper's findings and limits, for the study overall: Balanced CD4/CD8 phenotypes were observed for clones contracting from day 15 to 85, whereas a bias towards CD4+ was observed for a second wave of clones expanding from day 15 to 37. Contracting CD4+ clones were found mainly in CM and EM memory subsets, while CD8+ clones were enriched in EMRA. SARS-CoV-2 specificity of the second-wave clones peaking on day 37 was not confirmed. The study included only a couple of mild cases, and larger cohorts that include severe cases with pre-infection samples were judged to be necessary. The detection of some responding clones in pre-infection memory suggests that pre-existing cross-reactive memory T cells joined the SARS-CoV-2 response.

Ficoll-Paque density gradient centrifugation was the method used to isolate PBMCs. The germline V gene (reference sequence) supplies CDR1 SGHKS and CDR2 YYEKEE. Trimming at the junction amounts to 4 bases on V and 3 bases on J, and the germline ends lie 14 bases apart. The CDR3, from cysteine to phenylalanine, totals 14 residues. Kept here is only the CDR3 DNA, which spans 42 bases and is read in frame from base 1. The run used an Illumina NovaSeq 6000. TCRalpha and TCRbeta cDNA libraries were built by 5'RACE with constant-segment primers, adding sample barcodes and unique molecular identifiers. Trizol reagent was used to extract RNA from every sample. The libraries were amplified in two PCR steps, and the second step added a second sample barcode and Illumina TruSeq adapters. Libraries were sequenced on an Illumina NovaSeq with 2 x 150 bp paired-end reads. The authors' analysis ran thus. With migec v1.2.7, reads were demultiplexed and then collapsed into UMI-guided consensus sequences. With mixcr v2.1.11, UMI consensuses were aligned to TRA and TRB V and J templates and assembled into clonotypes. Clonotypes were classified as expanded or contracted when called significant by both edgeR and NoisET, with noise models trained on biological replicates. For edgeR calls, the thresholds were a false discovery rate-adjusted p below 0.01 and a log2 fold-change of 1. As an exploratory analysis of dynamics, max-normalized trajectories of the 1000 most abundant clonotypes were examined with PCA combined with hierarchical clustering. Separately sequenced CD4+ and CD8+ repertoires were used to assign a CD4 or CD8 phenotype to each responding clone. TCRdb reworked the public reads: Q25 trimming with fastp, MiXCR clone assembly, productive beta chains retained. CDR3 protein sequences are deduplicated, and each keeps its most common genes and DNA. TCRdb's processing, not the authors', yielded these V and J calls. The sample profile shows approximately 300,000 distinct CDR3 sequences; 15% of them were found once. Of the sample, around 24% is held by the ten largest clones.

Many counts were recorded for this clonotype. Its antigen is currently not known. No base quality information exists; no much larger clone differs at one position. The specimen was PBMCs or a T cell subset sorted from them (not recorded which). Recombination joined TRBV5-5 with TRBJ2-7; the D segment may tentatively be TRBD1 or TRBD2, each giving 5 matched bases. This clonotype was obtained from a man between 18 and 29 years old who had mild COVID-19 (a few samples of this study predate the infection). The sample titles of this study are shuffled in the database, so cell type and time point are left out; the donor was told from shared clones. For the CDR3, the sequence is CASSQTGTVYEQYF. The nucleotide sequence is given as TGTGCCAGCAGCCAAACCGGGACGGTCTACGAGCAGTACTTC.